These 32 T cell receptor beta chains originate from one sample sequenced in a study of blood T cell repertoires in COVID-19. Produced via immunoSEQ multiplex PCR; TCRdb's table is partial and in-frame only. This sample has 410,000 or so clones, with about 91% found just once. What was sequenced was peripheral blood. The receptor set was obtained from a woman between 35 and 50 years old with COVID-19, enrolled during active disease.

This chain joins TRBV19 and TRBJ2-6; D gene ambiguous. The CDR3 is 19 amino acids. V was cut by 4 bases and J by 1 base, with 20 bases left in between. Looked up from germline, CDR1 is LNHDA and CDR2 is SQIVND (reference sequence). The DNA of the CDR3 is TGTGCCAGTAGTACCTTCCTAGTGGGTTTGTCTTCTGGGGCCAACGTCCTGACTTTC. As protein: CASSTFLVGLSSGANVLTF.

The rearrangement joins TRBV29-1 to TRBJ1-1, with TRBD1 matching 8 bases. This CDR3 has 13 residues. V gave up 4 bases and J gave up 5 bases; unmatched junction bases: 6. CDR1 and CDR2 from the germline V gene are SQVTM and ANQGSEA. The CDR3 bases are TGCAGCGTTGTGCAGGGGGCTGGGACTGAAGCTTTCTTT. Translating it yields CSVVQGAGTEAFF.

J is TRBJ1-2 and V is TRBV21-1. TRBV21-1 is described as a pseudogene. This CDR3 region has 15 residues. CDR3 DNA: TGTGCCAGCAGCCCAACCTCTCGGGACTACTATGGCTACACCTTC. Amino acids: CASSPTSRDYYGYTF.

The chain links TRBV7-9 to TRBJ2-7, with D unresolved. The CDR3 consists of 13 residues. V dropped 5 bases and J dropped 6 bases, with 14 bases sitting between them. The germline V gene encodes CDR1 SEHNR and CDR2 FQNEAQ (reference sequence). CDR3 DNA: TGTGCCAGCAGCCCGACCAACGAGGTCGAGCAGTACTTC. Its translation: CASSPTNEVEQYF.

This chain joins TRBV6-2 or TRBV6-3 and TRBJ1-6; 9 bases are shared with TRBD1. The V gene's germline CDR1 is MNHEY and CDR2 SVGEGT. This CDR3 has 14 amino acids. After removal of 5 bases from V and 9 bases from J, the junction contained 5 bases not matched to a gene. Here the CDR3 reads CASSPGQGSSPLHF. The CDR3, as DNA: TGTGCCAGCAGTCCGGGACAGGGTTCTTCACCCCTCCACTTT.

This clone showed up just once. The rearrangement joins TRBV9 to TRBJ2-7; 9 bases agree with TRBD1. The germline V gene has CDR1 SGDLS and CDR2 YYNGEE. The CDR3 extends over 15 amino acids. Trimming took 3 bases from V and 2 from J; bases not matched to a gene: 6. The CDR3 DNA reads as TGTGCCAGCAGCGGACGGACAGGGGAAGCCTACGAGCAGTACTTC. It specifies CASSGRTGEAYEQYF.

CDR3 sequence reads: CASSQSTGAYGYTF. CDR3 coding DNA: TGTGCCAGCAGCCAATCGACAGGGGCCTATGGCTACACCTTC. The chain has TRBV16 and TRBJ1-2, with TRBD1 identical over 8 bases. Germline loops: CDR1 KGHSY, CDR2 FQNENV. The CDR3 length is 14 residues. Losses at the gene ends were 0 bases for V and 4 bases for J; bases not matched to a gene: 1. The full variable domain, in which reference TRBV16 and TRBJ1-2 provide the parts outside the CDR3, is GEEVAQTPKHLVRGEGQKAKLYCAPIKGHSYVFWYQQVLKNEFKFLISFQNENVFDETGMPKERFSAKCLPNSPCSLEIQATKLEDSAVYFCASSQSTGAYGYTFGSGTRLTVV.

This chain links TRBV5-8 with TRBJ1-4; TRBD1 agrees at 7 bases. V lost 4 bases and J lost 6; bases outside the gene matches: 6. The germline gives CDR1 SGHTS, CDR2 YDEGEE. This CDR3 has 14 amino acids. The CDR3 loop reads CASSHDRDDEKLFF. The CDR3 coding sequence is TGTGCCAGCAGCCATGACAGGGATGATGAAAAACTGTTTTTT.

The chain links TRBV13 to TRBJ2-1; TRBD1 matches 7 bases. With V trimmed by 5 bases and J by 5 bases, 3 bases remained unmatched. Germline values: CDR1 PRHDT, CDR2 FYEKMQ (reference sequence). This CDR3 is 13 amino acids long. CDR3 loop: CASSLDRNNEQFF. The CDR3 DNA reads TGTGCCAGCAGCCTGGACAGGAACAATGAGCAGTTCTTC.

CDR3 loop: CATSRRRVEKLFF. The CDR3 DNA sequence: TGTGCCACCAGCAGAAGGAGGGTTGAAAAACTGTTTTTT. J is TRBJ1-4 and V is TRBV15; unclear D gene. The V gene lost 2 bases and the J gene lost 7 bases, with 8 bases spanning the gap. Germline V gives CDR1 LNHNV, CDR2 YYDKDF (reference sequence). This CDR3 comprises 13 residues.

The V gene is TRBV2, the J gene TRBJ1-1; D may be TRBD1 (5 bases). The V end lost 6 bases, the J end lost 4 bases, and 18 bases lay between the germline ends. Germline V gives CDR1 SNHLY, CDR2 FYNNEI. The length of the CDR3 is 15 residues. In nucleotides, the CDR3 is TGTGCCAGCAGGACCTCCGGGGGGAGCGGCACTGAAGCTTTCTTT. As protein: CASRTSGGSGTEAFF. The full variable domain, completed using reference TRBV2 and TRBJ1-1, is EPEVTQTPSHQVTQMGQEVILRCVPISNHLYFYWYRQILGQKVEFLVSFYNNEISEKSEIFDDQFSVERPDGSNFTLKIRSTKLEDSAMYFCASRTSGGSGTEAFFGQGTRLTVV.

This rearrangement joins TRBV27 to TRBJ2-5; maybe TRBD2 (7 bases). Germline assignment: CDR1 MNHEY and CDR2 SMNVEV (reference sequence). V lost 5 bases and J lost 3, with 25 bases in between. The CDR3 has 18 residues. DNA for the CDR3: TGTGCCAGCAGTCCCTGGGTTATCGGGGGGCCGGGAAAAGAGACCCAGTACTTC. It encodes CASSPWVIGGPGKETQYF.

This chain uses TRBV28 with TRBJ2-7; TRBD2 matches 9 bases. V was clipped by 6 bases and J by 3 bases; unmatched bases: 0. The CDR3 is made up of 12 amino acids. Germline-derived CDR1 and CDR2 are MDHEN and SYDVKM. The CDR3 coding sequence is TGTGCCAGCAGGACTAGCGGCTACGAGCAGTACTTC. Amino acids: CASRTSGYEQYF. Together with reference TRBV28 and TRBJ2-7, the CDR3 gives the full variable domain: DVKVTQSSRYLVKRTGEKVFLECVQDMDHENMFWYRQDPGLGLRLIYFSYDVKMKEKGDIPEGYSVSREKKERFSLILESASTNQTSMYLCASRTSGYEQYFGPGTRLTVT.

V usage is TRBV28 and J usage is TRBJ1-1; D is perhaps TRBD1 (6 bases). The CDR3 length is 13 residues. CDR1 MDHEN and CDR2 SYDVKM come from the germline V gene. V dropped 1 base and J dropped 11 bases, with 14 bases sitting between them. CDR3 sequence: CASSLYARDTAFF. The CDR3 DNA reads TGTGCCAGCAGTTTATACGCCCGGGACACGGCTTTCTTT.

The chain recombines TRBV4-3 with TRBJ1-6; possibly TRBD1 for D (5 bases). The germline V gene encodes CDR1 LGHNA and CDR2 YSLEER. With 0 bases removed from V and 0 bases from J, the gap between germline ends came to 12 bases. The CDR3 runs to 18 residues. The CDR3 DNA sequence: TGCGCCAGCAGCCAAGATCCTGGGGGGAGCTCCTATAATTCACCCCTCCACTTT. Translated, it gives CASSQDPGGSSYNSPLHF.

The CDR3 protein is CASSPDIGSGANVLTF. Here the CDR3 DNA reads TGTGCCAGCAGCCCCGACATTGGTAGTGGGGCCAACGTCCTGACTTTC. V gene TRBV5-4 combines with J gene TRBJ2-6; D is uncertain. Trimming took off 4 bases at V and 3 bases at J, with 14 bases between the two ends. The CDR3 extends over 16 amino acids. From germline, CDR1 is SGHNT and CDR2 YYREEE (reference sequence).

This chain links TRBV27 with TRBJ1-5; 9 bases are a match to TRBD1. The CDR3 sequence is 15 residues long. The V segment lost 7 bases and the J segment 15 bases; nucleotides outside the gene matches: 19. Germline CDR1 reads MNHEY; CDR2 reads SMNVEV (reference sequence). The CDR3 nucleotides are TGTGCCAGCAAGCCAGAGTGGGGACAGGGCGGAACGGGGCATTTT. As protein: CASKPEWGQGGTGHF.

This clone appeared once. This chain links TRBV9 with TRBJ1-2, with a weak D call TRBD1 (6 bases). The CDR3 contains 15 residues. CDR1 SGDLS and CDR2 YYNGEE come from the germline V gene. V gave up 2 bases and J gave up 6 bases, with 17 bases separating them. CDR3 nucleotide sequence: TGTGCCAGCAGCGTCTCAACAGGGAACGGGGATGGCTACACCTTC. The encoded protein is CASSVSTGNGDGYTF.

The chain links TRBV28 to TRBJ1-1, with D maybe TRBD1 (6 bases). The CDR3 has 12 amino acids. Per germline, CDR1 MDHEN and CDR2 SYDVKM. V dropped 3 bases and J dropped 11 bases, with 13 bases sitting between them. The CDR3 sequence: CASSFSQGDAFF. CDR3 sequence (DNA): TGTGCCAGCAGTTTTTCACAGGGAGACGCTTTCTTT.

The chain recombines TRBV19 with TRBJ1-5; D is perhaps TRBD1 (6 bases). The length of the CDR3 is 15 residues. V was trimmed by 7 bases and J by 4 bases, leaving 17 bases between them. Germline CDR1 reads LNHDA; CDR2 reads SQIVND (reference sequence). The CDR3 DNA reads as TGTGCCAGTACACAACGACAGGCGCCAAATCAGCCCCAGCATTTT. Translated, it gives CASTQRQAPNQPQHF.

The rearrangement uses TRBV30 and TRBJ1-4; D call uncertain. Germline V gives CDR1 GTSNPN, CDR2 SVGIG (reference sequence). Deletions cut 0 bases from V and 6 bases from J, with 8 bases between. The CDR3 has 13 residues. The CDR3 coding sequence is TGTGCCTGGAGTGTTAGCGGGTATGAAAAACTGTTTTTT. It specifies CAWSVSGYEKLFF.

The chain joins TRBV27 to TRBJ1-1; 7 bases match TRBD1. Germline loops: CDR1 MNHEY, CDR2 SMNVEV (reference sequence). The length of the CDR3 is 13 residues. V trimming: 4 bases; J trimming: 2 bases; junction bases outside the gene matches: 1. The CDR3: CASSSGGNTEAFF. The CDR3 DNA reads TGTGCCAGCAGTTCAGGGGGTAACACTGAAGCTTTCTTT.

The chain has TRBV5-4 and TRBJ1-4; 10 bases line up with TRBD1. Trimming cost V 4 bases and J 7 bases; bases outside gene matches: 10. CDR3 length equals 16 residues. CDR1 is SGHNT and CDR2 is YYREEE in the germline V gene (reference sequence). The CDR3 coding sequence is TGTGCCAGCAGCCATCGTCCGACAGGGGGCGGTGAAAAACTGTTTTTT. This codes for CASSHRPTGGGEKLFF.

The chain has TRBV2 and TRBJ2-7; TRBD2 agrees at 7 bases. This CDR3 is 13 amino acids long. Germline loops: CDR1 SNHLY, CDR2 FYNNEI. The trim removed 11 bases at V and 7 bases at J, leaving 14 bases unmatched. As DNA, the CDR3 is TGTGCCGCGGAAGAGCGGGCCGGGGGGGAGCAGTACTTC. It codes for CAAEERAGGEQYF.

The CDR3 reads CAISELGTGAEITYEQYF. CDR3 coding DNA: TGTGCCATCAGTGAGCTTGGGACAGGTGCCGAAATCACCTACGAGCAGTACTTC. The V gene is TRBV10-3, the J gene TRBJ2-7; 8 positions agree with TRBD1. CDR3 size: 18 residues. Looked up from germline, CDR1 is ENHRY and CDR2 is SYGVKD. After removal of 2 bases from V and 2 bases from J, the junction contained 14 bases not matched to a gene.

The rearrangement uses TRBV19 and TRBJ1-2; possibly TRBD1 for D (6 bases). The CDR3 covers 13 residues. Per germline, CDR1 LNHDA and CDR2 SQIVND (reference sequence). V was trimmed by 0 bases and J by 11 bases, leaving 13 bases between them. CDR3 sequence (DNA): TGTGCCAGTAGTATAGAACAGGGCAAACAGTACACCTTC. Encoded protein: CASSIEQGKQYTF. Using reference TRBV19 and TRBJ1-2 for the parts outside the CDR3, the full variable domain is DGGITQSPKYLFRKEGQNVTLSCEQNLNHDAMYWYRQDPGQGLRLIYYSQIVNDFQKGDIAEGYSVSREKKESFPLTVTSAQKNPTAFYLCASSIEQGKQYTFGSGTRLTVV.

Here the CDR3 DNA reads TGTGCCAGCAGCCCCCGGACAGGAGTGAGGACGCAGTATTTT. Its protein is CASSPRTGVRTQYF. This chain connects TRBV7-2 to TRBJ2-3, with 7 bases fitting TRBD1. Germline trimming cut 5 bases from V and 9 bases from J; bases unmatched to any gene: 11. The CDR3 has 14 residues. Germline CDR1 is SGHTA and CDR2 is FQGNSA.

With respect to this clone: Additional DNA sequences in this sample encode the identical CDR3. The gene calls are TRBV28 and TRBJ1-2; a weak D match, TRBD1 (6 bases). The CDR3 is 12 residues long. V shed 5 bases and J shed 4 bases, with 8 bases lying between them. CDR1 MDHEN and CDR2 SYDVKM come from the germline V gene. The CDR3 DNA is TGTGCCAGCAGTCAGGACAGCTATGGCTACACCTTC. This codes for CASSQDSYGYTF.

The gene calls are TRBV4-3 and TRBJ1-5; 8 nucleotides match TRBD1. Germline trimming cut 3 bases from V and 2 bases from J; bases unmatched to any gene: 15. The V gene's germline CDR1 is LGHNA and CDR2 YSLEER. This CDR3 region has 19 residues. The CDR3 spells CASSHQAGRGLEGNQPQHF. CDR3 nucleotide sequence: TGCGCCAGCAGCCACCAGGCAGGCAGGGGGCTGGAGGGCAATCAGCCCCAGCATTTT.

This clone was recorded a few times. The chain recombines TRBV30 with TRBJ1-1; no reliable D call. Looked up from germline, CDR1 is GTSNPN and CDR2 is SVGIG (reference sequence). Trimming left V 4 bases short and J 10 bases short, with 16 bases between. This CDR3 is 12 amino acids long. This CDR3 reads CAWNDWNEGAFF. The DNA of the CDR3 is TGTGCCTGGAACGACTGGAACGAAGGAGCTTTCTTT.

V gene TRBV9 combines with J gene TRBJ2-1; no definite D call. Germline V gene lookup returns CDR1 SGDLS and CDR2 YYNGEE. CDR3 length equals 16 residues. Trimming stripped 0 bases from V and 4 bases from J, with 14 bases between. The CDR3 nucleotides read TGTGCCAGCAGCGTAGAACCGGTTGCAAGATACAATGAGCAGTTCTTC. It encodes CASSVEPVARYNEQFF.

The chain couples TRBV14 to TRBJ2-1, with D perhaps matching TRBD1 (6 bases). The CDR3 loop spans 15 amino acids. Germline V lookup: CDR1 SGHDN, CDR2 FVKESK. The germline V and J ends were trimmed by 2 bases and 5 bases, with 13 bases remaining between them. The CDR3: CASSQFYRAHNEQFF. The CDR3 coding sequence is TGTGCCAGCAGCCAATTTTACAGGGCCCACAATGAGCAGTTCTTC.